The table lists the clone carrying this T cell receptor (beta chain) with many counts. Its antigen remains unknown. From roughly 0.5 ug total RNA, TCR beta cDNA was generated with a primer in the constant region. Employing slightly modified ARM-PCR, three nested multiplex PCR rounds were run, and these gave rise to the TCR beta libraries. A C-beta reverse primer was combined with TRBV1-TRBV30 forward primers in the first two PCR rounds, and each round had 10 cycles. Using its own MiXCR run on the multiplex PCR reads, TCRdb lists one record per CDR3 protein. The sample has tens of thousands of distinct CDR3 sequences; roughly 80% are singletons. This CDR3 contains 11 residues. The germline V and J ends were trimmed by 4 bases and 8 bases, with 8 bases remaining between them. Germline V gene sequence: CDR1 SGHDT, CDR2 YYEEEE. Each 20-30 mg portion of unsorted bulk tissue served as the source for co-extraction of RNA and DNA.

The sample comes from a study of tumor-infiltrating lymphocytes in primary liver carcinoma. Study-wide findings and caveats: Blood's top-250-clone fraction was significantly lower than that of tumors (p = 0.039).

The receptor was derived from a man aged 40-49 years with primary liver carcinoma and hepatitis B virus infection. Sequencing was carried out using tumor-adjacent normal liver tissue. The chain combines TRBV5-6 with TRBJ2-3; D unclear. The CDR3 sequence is CASSRLGTQYF. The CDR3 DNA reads TGTGCCAGCAGCCGATTGGGTACGCAGTATTTT. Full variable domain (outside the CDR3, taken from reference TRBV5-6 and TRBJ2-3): DAGVTQSPTHLIKTRGQQVTLRCSPKSGHDTVSWYQQALGQGPQFIFQYYEEEERQRGNFPDRFSGHQFPNYSSELNVNALLLGDSALYLCASSRLGTQYFGPGTRLTVL.